One sample yielded the 2 T cell receptor beta chains listed below, sequenced in a study of blood T cell repertoires in COVID-19. The repertoire was sequenced with immunoSEQ multiplex PCR; TCRdb's copy has only in-frame clones and lacks some. The sample records some 400,000 clones, about 87% being singletons. Sample: peripheral blood. These receptors were taken from a human donor in a cohort sampled during active COVID-19.

The chain joins TRBV19 to TRBJ2-1; 12 positions agree with TRBD1. CDR3 length equals 15 residues. V shed 6 bases and J 8 bases; nucleotides not matched to a gene: 8. Germline V gene lookup returns CDR1 LNHDA and CDR2 SQIVND (reference sequence). The DNA for the CDR3 is TGTGCCAGTAGAGACGGGACAGGGGGCCGGGATGAGCAGTTCTTC. Translation gives CASRDGTGGRDEQFF.

The chain carries TRBV11-2 and TRBJ1-6; 10 bases match TRBD1. J lost 10 bases, V lost 5 bases, and 17 bases had no gene match. Germline-derived CDR1 and CDR2 are SGHAT and FQNNGV. The CDR3 consists of 18 residues. The CDR3 reads CASSPRRSTGGAGSPLHF. The CDR3 region has the DNA TGTGCCAGCAGCCCAAGACGATCGACAGGGGGCGCGGGATCACCCCTCCACTTT. The full variable domain, with the rest looked up from reference TRBV11-2 and TRBJ1-6, is EAGVAQSPRYKIIEKRQSVAFWCNPISGHATLYWYQQILGQGPKLLIQFQNNGVVDDSQLPKDRFSAERLKGVDSTLKIQPAKLEDSAVYLCASSPRRSTGGAGSPLHFGNGTRLTVT.